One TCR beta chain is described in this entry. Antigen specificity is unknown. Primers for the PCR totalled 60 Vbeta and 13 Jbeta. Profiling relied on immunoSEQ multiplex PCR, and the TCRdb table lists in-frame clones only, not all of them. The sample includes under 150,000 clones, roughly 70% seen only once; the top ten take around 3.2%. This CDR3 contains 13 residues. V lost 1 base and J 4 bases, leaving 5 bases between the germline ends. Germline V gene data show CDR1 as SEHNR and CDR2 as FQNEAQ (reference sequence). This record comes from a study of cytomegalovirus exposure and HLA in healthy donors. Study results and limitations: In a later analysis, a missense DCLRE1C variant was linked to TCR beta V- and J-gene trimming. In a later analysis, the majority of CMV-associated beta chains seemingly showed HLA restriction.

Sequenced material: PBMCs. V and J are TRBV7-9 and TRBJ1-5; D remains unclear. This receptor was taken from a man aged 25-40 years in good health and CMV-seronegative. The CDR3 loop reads CASSLGENQPQHF. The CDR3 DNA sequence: TGTGCCAGCAGCTTAGGTGAGAATCAGCCCCAGCATTTT.